These 32 T cell receptor beta chains share one sample of origin, sequenced in a study of T cell responses to AZD1222 COVID-19 vaccine. Measured with immunoSEQ multiplex PCR; TCRdb has only the in-frame clones, and not every one. In the table there are some 56,000 clones, 80% to 90% of which are singletons. The sequencing used peripheral blood, collected on day 0 of AZD1222 vaccination. The source is an adult in good health.

The chain is built from TRBV5-1 and TRBJ1-2; the match to TRBD1 covers 9 bases. V lost 3 bases to trimming and J lost 6 bases; unmatched junction nucleotides: 3. Germline assignment: CDR1 SGHRS and CDR2 YFSETQ. The CDR3 contains 13 residues. The CDR3 DNA follows: TGCGCCAGCAGCTCCCGGGACAGGGATGGCTACACCTTC. It specifies CASSSRDRDGYTF.

The CDR3 is CASSRQGTQYF. Written as DNA, the CDR3 is TGTGCCAGCAGCCGACAGGGGACTCAGTACTTC. The genes are TRBV12-3 or TRBV12-4 and TRBJ2-4; 8 positions agree with TRBD1. The V segment lost 6 bases and the J segment 12 bases; nucleotides outside the gene matches: 4. This CDR3 contains 11 residues.

The chain recombines TRBV6-5 with TRBJ2-4; D gene ambiguous. Germline assignment: CDR1 MNHEY and CDR2 SVGAGI. CDR3 length: 14 amino acids. The germline V and J ends were trimmed by 8 bases and 0 bases, with 11 bases remaining between them. CDR3 coding DNA: TGTGCCAGCGATCCCAATCTAGCCAAAAACATTCAGTACTTC. Protein: CASDPNLAKNIQYF.

This clone showed up just once. The J gene is TRBJ1-2, the V gene TRBV4-2; 7 positions agree with TRBD1. Germline V CDR1 and CDR2: LGHNA, YNFKEQ. The CDR3 has 15 amino acids. V lost 1 base, J lost 4 bases, and 6 bases stayed unmatched. The CDR3 region is CASSQAGQALYGYTF. DNA for the CDR3: TGTGCCAGCAGCCAAGCTGGACAGGCACTCTATGGCTACACCTTC.

The V gene is TRBV10-3, the J gene TRBJ2-2, with 8 positions matching TRBD2. Per the germline V gene, CDR1 is ENHRY and CDR2 is SYGVKD. The CDR3 runs 15 residues. V shed 6 bases, J shed 7 bases, and the junction held 10 bases outside the gene matches. The CDR3 here is CAIRKGGGIGGELFF. The CDR3 DNA sequence: TGTGCCATCAGGAAAGGCGGGGGGATCGGCGGGGAGCTGTTTTTT.

The chain combines TRBV29-1 with TRBJ2-7; a weak D match, TRBD2 (6 bases). Germline CDR1 and CDR2: SQVTM and ANQGSEA. CDR3 length equals 12 residues. V lost 3 bases to trimming and J lost 5 bases, with 11 bases between them. The CDR3 loop is CSVDSGGHEQYF. The CDR3 DNA reads as TGCAGCGTTGATTCCGGAGGGCACGAGCAGTACTTC.

This sequence joins TRBV13 and TRBJ1-3, with TRBD1 matching 8 bases. CDR3 length: 14 residues. Looked up from germline, CDR1 is PRHDT and CDR2 is FYEKMQ (reference sequence). J gave up 3 bases and V 4 bases, and 2 bases lay outside the gene matches. The CDR3 nucleotides are TGTGCCAGCAGCTCACAGGGGGTTGGAAACACCATATATTTT. This encodes CASSSQGVGNTIYF.

V and J are TRBV6-1 and TRBJ2-7; tentatively, D is TRBD1 (5 bases). This CDR3 is 15 amino acids long. V was shortened by 2 bases and J by 3 bases, with 14 bases between the two germline ends. Germline lookup yields CDR1 MNHNS and CDR2 SASEGT. The CDR3, as DNA: TGTGCCAGCAGTGAAAGGTCAGGGTTACTCTACGAGCAGTACTTC. Translating gives CASSERSGLLYEQYF.

The chain is built from TRBV2 and TRBJ1-4, with D maybe TRBD1 (5 bases). With 5 bases removed from V and 8 bases from J, the gap between germline ends came to 12 bases. CDR1 and CDR2 from the germline V gene are SNHLY and FYNNEI. This CDR3 region has 13 residues. The CDR3 DNA follows: TGTGCCAGCAGTTTCAGGGTCCAGGAAAAACTGTTTTTT. Its translation is CASSFRVQEKLFF.

The genes are TRBV11-3 and TRBJ2-7; D ambiguous. Looked up from germline, CDR1 is SGHNT and CDR2 is YENEEA. V lost 4 bases and J lost 0, with 7 bases in between. The CDR3 runs 13 residues. The CDR3 here is CASSSASSYEQYF. CDR3 sequence (DNA): TGTGCCAGCAGCTCCGCCAGCTCCTACGAGCAGTACTTC.

By sample share, this clone is large. The CDR3 DNA reads as TGCGCCAGCAGCCTAATAGGGACTCCAAGCTCCTACGAGCAGTACTTC. Translation gives CASSLIGTPSSYEQYF. The gene calls are TRBV5-1 and TRBJ2-7, with TRBD2 as a possible D gene (6 bases). The germline CDR1 and CDR2 sequences are SGHRS and YFSETQ. The CDR3 contains 16 residues. With 4 bases removed from V and 0 bases from J, the gap between germline ends came to 17 bases. Combining the CDR3 with reference TRBV5-1 and TRBJ2-7 gives the whole variable domain KAGVTQTPRYLIKTRGQQVTLSCSPISGHRSVSWYQQTPGQGLQFLFEYFSETQRNKGNFPGRFSGRQFSNSRSEMNVSTLELGDSALYLCASSLIGTPSSYEQYFGPGTRLTVT.

The V and J genes are TRBV5-4 and TRBJ2-2; TRBD1 or TRBD2 may be the D gene (5 bases each). Germline V lookup: CDR1 SGHNT, CDR2 YYREEE (reference sequence). This CDR3 contains 15 residues. Trimming stripped 6 bases from V and 8 bases from J, with 20 bases between. Here the CDR3 reads CASTPGGVNSGELFF. The CDR3 DNA follows: TGTGCCAGCACCCCTGGGGGAGTAAATTCAGGGGAGCTGTTTTTT.

The chain joins TRBV24-1 to TRBJ1-4, with a weak D call TRBD1 (6 bases). Between the trimmed V and J ends, which lost 1 base and 6 bases, there was a span of 26 bases. The germline CDR1 and CDR2 sequences are KGHDR and SFDVKD. CDR3 length: 20 residues. The CDR3 nucleotides are TGTGCCACCAGTGATTTTCTATACAGGGCAGCGGTTTGGGATTATGAAAAACTGTTTTTT. This encodes CATSDFLYRAAVWDYEKLFF.

The V gene is TRBV5-6, the J gene TRBJ2-3, with TRBD1 matching over 7 bases. This CDR3 has 15 residues. The germline CDR1 and CDR2 sequences are SGHDT and YYEEEE. Losses at the gene ends were 2 bases for V and 1 base for J; bases not matched to a gene: 4. The CDR3 DNA reads as TGTGCCAGCAGCTTCCCACAGGGGCGCACAGATACGCAGTATTTT. Amino acid sequence: CASSFPQGRTDTQYF. The whole variable domain, filled in from reference TRBV5-6 and TRBJ2-3, reads DAGVTQSPTHLIKTRGQQVTLRCSPKSGHDTVSWYQQALGQGPQFIFQYYEEEERQRGNFPDRFSGHQFPNYSSELNVNALLLGDSALYLCASSFPQGRTDTQYFGPGTRLTVL.

The chain employs TRBV28 and TRBJ1-2; tentative D call: TRBD1 (6 bases). V was trimmed by 7 bases and J by 7 bases, leaving 19 bases between them. CDR1 is MDHEN, CDR2 SYDVKM, per germline. The CDR3 totals 14 residues. CDR3 residues: CASTGGLLFRGYTF. The CDR3 nucleotides are TGTGCCAGCACGGGGGGGCTTTTATTCCGTGGCTACACCTTC.

V and J are TRBV19 and TRBJ2-5, with D uncertain. CDR3 length: 12 amino acids. V gave up 4 bases and J gave up 5 bases, with 8 bases separating them. Looked up from germline, CDR1 is LNHDA and CDR2 is SQIVND (reference sequence). This CDR3 is CASSRSGETQYF. CDR3 nucleotides: TGTGCCAGTAGTAGGAGTGGGGAGACCCAGTACTTC.

The chain has TRBV2 and TRBJ2-2, with D possibly matching TRBD1 (6 bases). Per germline, CDR1 SNHLY and CDR2 FYNNEI. The CDR3 is 14 residues long. Between the trimmed V and J ends, which lost 7 bases and 5 bases, there was a span of 14 bases. CDR3 sequence: CASKGGLYTGELFF. CDR3 nucleotide sequence: TGTGCCAGCAAAGGGGGTCTTTATACCGGGGAGCTGTTTTTT.

The chain recombines TRBV9 with TRBJ2-2; unclear D gene. The V and J ends lost 2 bases and 0 bases respectively, with 8 bases between them. CDR1 SGDLS and CDR2 YYNGEE come from the germline V gene. The length of the CDR3 is 15 residues. CDR3 region: CASSVGRTNTGELFF. CDR3 nucleotide sequence: TGTGCCAGCAGCGTTGGCAGAACGAACACCGGGGAGCTGTTTTTT.

The chain combines TRBV3-1 (or the pseudogene TRBV3-2) with TRBJ2-7, with D possibly TRBD1 on 5 matching bases. V dropped 3 bases and J dropped 4 bases, with 16 bases sitting between them. The germline gives CDR1 LGHDT, CDR2 YNNKEL (reference sequence). The length of the CDR3 is 15 residues. The CDR3: CASSQGLGDPYEQYF. The CDR3 DNA follows: TGTGCCAGCAGCCAGGGGCTCGGCGATCCATACGAGCAGTACTTC.

CDR3 protein: CSVDPGNTEAFF. As DNA, the CDR3 is TGCAGCGTAGACCCGGGAAATACTGAAGCTTTCTTT. The chain joins TRBV29-1 to TRBJ1-1; D gene unclear. The V end was cut by 6 bases, the J end by 5 bases, with 13 bases between. Germline CDR1 SQVTM, CDR2 ANQGSEA. The CDR3 extends over 12 amino acids.

The V gene is TRBV11-3, the J gene TRBJ2-5; TRBD1 agrees at 8 bases. The J segment lost 5 bases and the V segment lost 4 bases, leaving 12 bases of the junction unmatched. Germline V gene lookup returns CDR1 SGHNT and CDR2 YENEEA. CDR3 length: 16 amino acids. The CDR3 DNA reads as TGTGCCAGCAGCTCCTCACAGGGGGAGATGGGGGAGACCCAGTACTTC. It codes for CASSSSQGEMGETQYF.

This chain joins TRBV5-5 and TRBJ1-3; D remains unclear. The CDR3 sequence is 15 residues long. Germline lookup yields CDR1 SGHKS and CDR2 YYEKEE (reference sequence). Trimming left V 3 bases short and J 4 bases short, with 14 bases between. CDR3 coding DNA: TGTGCCAGCAGCTCATCAAGGGTACCCGGAAACACCATATATTTT. Protein product: CASSSSRVPGNTIYF.

The chain couples TRBV7-8 to TRBJ1-6; 8 bases are a match to TRBD1. With 5 bases clipped from V and 3 bases from J, the junction kept 6 bases outside the gene matches. Germline loops: CDR1 SGHVS, CDR2 FQNEAQ. CDR3 length: 16 amino acids. The CDR3 loop reads CASSGQGEGYNSPLHF. The CDR3 DNA reads TGTGCCAGCAGCGGACAGGGAGAGGGCTATAATTCACCCCTCCACTTT.

The V gene is TRBV29-1, the J gene TRBJ2-5; D ambiguous. Trimming shortened V by 1 base and J by 5 bases, and 8 bases separated the two germline ends. Per the germline V gene, CDR1 is SQVTM and CDR2 is ANQGSEA. The CDR3 runs to 12 residues. Written as DNA, the CDR3 is TGCAGCGTTGAAGGCCTGGGGGAGACCCAGTACTTC. This codes for CSVEGLGETQYF.

The J gene is TRBJ2-2, the V gene TRBV5-6; a possible D gene is TRBD1 (6 bases). CDR1 SGHDT and CDR2 YYEEEE come from the germline V gene. This CDR3 comprises 14 residues. Trimming left V 2 bases short and J 6 bases short, with 11 bases between. The CDR3 bases are TGTGCCAGCAGCTTCGCAGGGGTTTCCGGGGAGCTGTTTTTT. Translated, it gives CASSFAGVSGELFF.

This clone is medium-sized. A junction end diverges from the germline sequence, so it may reflect a read error. This chain joins TRBV7-7 and TRBJ2-7, with D maybe TRBD1 (6 bases). The CDR3 sequence is 14 residues long. The germline gives CDR1 SSHAT, CDR2 FNYEAQ (reference sequence). The CDR3 loop is CASSLGTSSYEQYF. CDR3 sequence (DNA): TGTGCTAGCAGCTTGGGGACATCCTCCTACGAGCAGTACTTC.

V gene TRBV11-1 combines with J gene TRBJ1-5; D ambiguous. The germline gives CDR1 SGHAT, CDR2 FQDESV (reference sequence). The length of the CDR3 is 15 residues. The V end was cut by 5 bases, the J end by 0 bases, with 11 bases between. The CDR3 DNA sequence: TGTGCCAGCAGCCCAGGCTTGGATAGCAATCAGCCCCAGCATTTT. Protein product: CASSPGLDSNQPQHF. Full variable domain (missing parts from reference TRBV11-1 and TRBJ1-5): EAEVAQSPRYKITEKSQAVAFWCDPISGHATLYWYRQILGQGPELLVQFQDESVVDDSQLPKDRFSAERLKGVDSTLKIQPAELGDSAMYLCASSPGLDSNQPQHFGDGTRLSIL.

V and J are TRBV19 and TRBJ1-5; D not resolved. Trimming took 1 base from V and 9 from J, leaving 7 bases between them. The CDR3 sequence is 12 residues long. Looked up from germline, CDR1 is LNHDA and CDR2 is SQIVND (reference sequence). The CDR3 sequence is CASSIGGRPQHF. DNA for the CDR3: TGTGCCAGTAGTATAGGTGGGCGGCCCCAGCATTTT.

The rearrangement uses TRBV18 and TRBJ2-7; D unclear. The germline CDR1 and CDR2 sequences are KGHSH and LQKENI. The ends were cut back, 1 base at V and 2 bases at J, with 3 bases in the middle. The CDR3 extends over 12 amino acids. The CDR3 sequence is CASSPQAYEQYF. The CDR3 DNA reads TGTGCCAGCTCACCACAGGCCTACGAGCAGTACTTC. Based on the CDR3 plus reference TRBV18 and TRBJ2-7, the full variable domain is NAGVMQNPRHLVRRRGQEARLRCSPMKGHSHVYWYRQLPEEGLKFMVYLQKENIIDESGMPKERFSAEFPKEGPSILRIQQVVRGDSAAYFCASSPQAYEQYFGPGTRLTVT.

The rearrangement links TRBV11-2 to TRBJ2-5; 11 bases fit TRBD2. CDR3 length equals 15 residues. J was trimmed by 0 bases and V by 3 bases; bases with no gene match: 0. Germline V CDR1 and CDR2: SGHAT, FQNNGV. CDR3 in DNA: TGTGCCAGCAGCTTTAGCGGGGGGGACCAAGAGACCCAGTACTTC. Translating gives CASSFSGGDQETQYF.

V is TRBV28 and J is TRBJ1-2; no reliable D call. Trimming left V 6 bases short and J 8 bases short, with 13 bases between. Germline loops: CDR1 MDHEN, CDR2 SYDVKM. This CDR3 contains 12 residues. In nucleotides, the CDR3 is TGTGCCAGCAGCGCTTACGAGGACGGCTACACCTTC. It is translated as CASSAYEDGYTF.

This clone showed up just once. V and J are TRBV28 and TRBJ1-6; possible D gene TRBD1, 6 bases. Trimming cost V 4 bases and J 3 bases, with 10 bases left between them. Germline CDR1 MDHEN, CDR2 SYDVKM. The CDR3 sequence is 15 residues long. The CDR3 spells CASSSGGSYNSPLHF. Here the CDR3 DNA reads TGTGCCAGCAGTTCGGGGGGCAGCTATAATTCACCCCTCCACTTT. The full variable domain, with the rest looked up from reference TRBV28 and TRBJ1-6, is DVKVTQSSRYLVKRTGEKVFLECVQDMDHENMFWYRQDPGLGLRLIYFSYDVKMKEKGDIPEGYSVSREKKERFSLILESASTNQTSMYLCASSSGGSYNSPLHFGNGTRLTVT.